This T cell receptor (beta chain) comes out of a study of CD8+CD57+ T cells in acquired aplastic anemia. This clonotype was observed a single time. Germline V lookup: CDR1 SGHTA, CDR2 FQGTGA. The CDR3 has 13 amino acids. Deletions cut 6 bases from V and 14 bases from J, with 21 bases between. Genomic DNA constituted the template upon which TCR beta VDJ and CDR3 profiling was performed. TCRdb redid the calling of the reads with MiXCR, one entry per CDR3 protein. The sample gives 400,000 to 450,000 distinct CDR3 sequences, roughly 64% of which show up once; 3% to 4.5% is in the top ten. Specimen: sorted CD4+, CD8+, or CD8+CD57+ T cells (not recorded which) from PBMCs. The chain is built from TRBV7-3 and TRBJ2-3; D gene unclear. The sequence derives from a human donor in good health, serving as a control. The DNA of the CDR3 is TGTGCCAGCAGGCCGCAGAGCACGGAGAAGCCGTATTTT. Amino acid sequence: CASRPQSTEKPYF.